The 25 T cell receptor beta chains below all came from one sample that was sequenced in a study of OX40 agonist ivuxolimab in advanced cancers. The method was immunoSEQ multiplex PCR; TCRdb's version includes in-frame clones alone and lacks a portion of them. The sample holds 35,000 to 50,000 clones, approximately 91% seen once. The input for sequencing was CD4+ or CD8+ T cells sorted from blood, taken in a trial of the OX40 agonist ivuxolimab. These receptor sequences come from an adult with an advanced solid tumor such as melanoma, head and neck, liver or kidney cancer.

The chain has TRBV7-3 and TRBJ1-3, with 10 bases that match TRBD1. CDR1 is SGHTA, CDR2 FQGTGA, per germline. Trimming at V came to 4 bases and at J to 4 bases, leaving 7 bases not matched to a gene. The CDR3 contains 16 residues. This CDR3 reads CASSSGTGARGNTIYF. The DNA for the CDR3 is TGTGCCAGCAGCTCCGGGACAGGGGCTCGCGGAAACACCATATATTTT.

This chain uses TRBV30 with TRBJ2-7; the D gene is possibly TRBD2 (6 bases). CDR3 size: 12 residues. Germline CDR1 GTSNPN, CDR2 SVGIG (reference sequence). V lost 3 bases to trimming and J lost 2 bases, with 8 bases between them. The CDR3 sequence: CAWSWGAYEQYF. The DNA for the CDR3 is TGTGCCTGGAGCTGGGGGGCCTACGAGCAGTACTTC.

The chain couples TRBV19 to TRBJ2-2; TRBD1 or TRBD2 may be the D gene (5 bases each). This CDR3 has 15 amino acids. Trimming pared 4 bases from V and 0 bases from J, leaving 9 bases between. The germline V gene encodes CDR1 LNHDA and CDR2 SQIVND (reference sequence). The CDR3 DNA reads TGTGCCAGTAGTAGGGGGAGCGCGAACACCGGGGAGCTGTTTTTT. Amino acids: CASSRGSANTGELFF.

The DNA for the CDR3 is TGCAGCGTTGGTGGAACGGGAGCGAAATACGAGCAGTACTTC. It encodes CSVGGTGAKYEQYF. V usage is TRBV29-1 and J usage is TRBJ2-7; maybe TRBD2 (6 bases). The CDR3 extends over 14 amino acids. V lost 4 bases and J lost 4, with 17 bases in between. Germline V gene sequence: CDR1 SQVTM, CDR2 ANQGSEA.

This rearrangement joins TRBV7-9 to TRBJ2-3, with 12 nucleotides matching TRBD2. Per the germline V gene, CDR1 is SEHNR and CDR2 is FQNEAQ (reference sequence). The CDR3 contains 16 residues. V lost 5 bases to trimming and J lost 7 bases; unmatched junction nucleotides: 10. This CDR3 is CASSRRLAGGPHTQYF. In DNA form, the CDR3 reads TGTGCCAGCAGCCGCCGCCTAGCGGGAGGGCCTCATACGCAGTATTTT.

The genes are TRBV30 and TRBJ1-5, with 9 bases identical to TRBD1. Trimming cost V 1 base and J 3 bases; bases outside gene matches: 4. The CDR3 length is 15 residues. Germline CDR1 is GTSNPN and CDR2 is SVGIG (reference sequence). The CDR3 sequence is CAWSDRGLFNQPQHF. CDR3 bases: TGTGCCTGGAGTGACAGGGGGCTATTCAATCAGCCCCAGCATTTT. Based on the CDR3 plus reference TRBV30 and TRBJ1-5, the full variable domain is SQTIHQWPATLVQPVGSPLSLECTVEGTSNPNLYWYRQAAGRGLQLLFYSVGIGQISSEVPQNLSASRPQDRQFILSSKKLLLSDSGFYLCAWSDRGLFNQPQHFGDGTRLSIL.

V and J are TRBV30 and TRBJ1-2; D ambiguous. This CDR3 is built from 17 residues. Germline V gene lookup returns CDR1 GTSNPN and CDR2 SVGIG (reference sequence). V was shortened by 4 bases and J by 4 bases, with 25 bases between the two germline ends. The CDR3 protein is CAWMSFGGRTIGYGYTF. DNA for the CDR3: TGTGCCTGGATGTCTTTCGGAGGCAGGACCATCGGCTATGGCTACACCTTC.

This clone was counted once. The J gene is TRBJ1-1, the V gene TRBV19; unclear D gene. V gave up 3 bases and J gave up 6 bases, with 20 bases separating them. This CDR3 has 16 residues. Germline CDR1 LNHDA, CDR2 SQIVND (reference sequence). The CDR3 is CASSIGSAFVASEAFF. DNA for the CDR3: TGTGCCAGTAGTATCGGGTCGGCGTTCGTCGCCTCTGAAGCTTTCTTT.

The chain carries TRBV29-1 and TRBJ2-4; D unresolved. The CDR3 runs 12 residues. Trimming took off 4 bases at V and 4 bases at J, with 8 bases between the two ends. Germline assignment: CDR1 SQVTM and CDR2 ANQGSEA. The CDR3 DNA sequence: TGCAGCGTTGTTGCCAGAAAAAACATTCAGTACTTC. Protein product: CSVVARKNIQYF.

V usage is TRBV6-6 and J usage is TRBJ2-4; D not resolved. There are 14 residues in the CDR3. Germline values: CDR1 MNHNY, CDR2 SVGAGI (reference sequence). The V gene lost 2 bases and the J gene lost 0 bases, with 5 bases spanning the gap. CDR3 bases: TGTGCCAGCAGTTACGTGAGAGCCAAAAACATTCAGTACTTC. Translation gives CASSYVRAKNIQYF.

Here the CDR3 reads CASSVGPASRDTQYF. The CDR3 bases are TGTGCCAGCAGTGTAGGGCCAGCGTCAAGGGATACGCAGTATTTT. The chain couples TRBV6-4 to TRBJ2-3; D not resolved. Trimming pared 4 bases from V and 6 bases from J, leaving 17 bases between. There are 15 residues in the CDR3. Germline V lookup: CDR1 MRHNA, CDR2 SNTAGT.

This clone was detected only a few times. This chain links TRBV7-8 with TRBJ1-2; 8 bases align to TRBD1. Unmatched junction bases numbered 9, after V lost 5 bases and J lost 7 bases. This CDR3 contains 14 residues. Germline values: CDR1 SGHVS, CDR2 FQNEAQ. CDR3 region: CASSLTDRAVGYTF. CDR3 DNA sequence: TGTGCCAGCAGCCTAACGGACAGGGCTGTTGGCTACACCTTC. Full variable domain (remainder filled in from reference TRBV7-8 and TRBJ1-2): GAGVSQSPRYKVAKRGQDVALRCDPISGHVSLFWYQQALGQGPEFLTYFQNEAQLDKSGLPSDRFFAERPEGSVSTLKIQRTQQEDSAVYLCASSLTDRAVGYTFGSGTRLTVV.

V usage is TRBV27 and J usage is TRBJ1-5; no firm D call. CDR1 is MNHEY, CDR2 SMNVEV, per germline (reference sequence). This CDR3 is 12 amino acids long. V dropped 5 bases and J dropped 4 bases, with 6 bases sitting between them. CDR3 loop: CASSATNQPQHF. Here the CDR3 DNA reads TGTGCCAGCAGTGCTACGAATCAGCCCCAGCATTTT.

This clone was counted between two and nine times. V gene TRBV19 combines with J gene TRBJ1-5; TRBD1 matches at 8 bases. Germline CDR1 is LNHDA and CDR2 is SQIVND (reference sequence). V gave up 5 bases and J gave up 5 bases; unmatched junction bases: 11. This CDR3 has 16 residues. The CDR3 loop is CASSGGDRRPDQPQHF. CDR3 bases: TGTGCCAGTAGTGGGGGGGACAGGAGACCCGATCAGCCCCAGCATTTT.

This clone was seen more than once but under ten times. This sequence joins TRBV28 and TRBJ1-2, with a weak D call TRBD1 (5 bases). Trimming cost V 3 bases and J 5 bases, with 10 bases left between them. Germline V gives CDR1 MDHEN, CDR2 SYDVKM. There are 13 residues in the CDR3. The CDR3 here is CASSLGGWYGYTF. The CDR3 bases are TGTGCCAGCAGTTTGGGGGGATGGTATGGCTACACCTTC.

V gene TRBV28 combines with J gene TRBJ2-5; 12 bases match TRBD2. The V gene end was trimmed by 6 bases and the J gene end by 1 base; junction bases not matched to a gene: 6. This CDR3 comprises 16 residues. Germline CDR1 and CDR2: MDHEN and SYDVKM. The CDR3 sequence: CASSSGLAGPQETQYF. In DNA, the CDR3 is TGTGCCAGCAGCTCGGGACTAGCGGGCCCCCAAGAGACCCAGTACTTC.

Note on this clone: Other DNA sequences within the sample encode an identical CDR3. The chain joins TRBV7-2 to TRBJ2-5; D unresolved. This CDR3 has 13 amino acids. V was cut by 1 base and J by 2 bases, with 5 bases left in between. Germline CDR1 and CDR2: SGHTA and FQGNSA. The CDR3 nucleotides are TGTGCCAGCAGCTTAGGCCCACAAGAGACCCAGTACTTC. Its translation is CASSLGPQETQYF.

This rearrangement joins TRBV14 to TRBJ2-3, with 12 bases lining up with TRBD2. Germline assignment: CDR1 SGHDN and CDR2 FVKESK. The CDR3 runs to 17 residues. The junction had 5 bases not matched to a gene; V was cut back by 4 bases and J by 0 bases. The CDR3 DNA reads TGTGCCAGCAGCCCGCTAGCGGGAGGGCCAAGCACAGATACGCAGTATTTT. This gives the protein CASSPLAGGPSTDTQYF.

The genes are TRBV19 and TRBJ2-2, with D tentatively TRBD2 (5 bases). In germline, CDR1 is LNHDA, CDR2 SQIVND (reference sequence). The CDR3 totals 14 residues. Deletions cut 5 bases from V and 3 bases from J, with 10 bases between. CDR3 in DNA: TGTGCCAGTAGTGGAGGCAGGTACACCGGGGAGCTGTTTTTT. As protein: CASSGGRYTGELFF. The complete variable domain, with remaining parts taken from reference TRBV19 and TRBJ2-2, reads DGGITQSPKYLFRKEGQNVTLSCEQNLNHDAMYWYRQDPGQGLRLIYYSQIVNDFQKGDIAEGYSVSREKKESFPLTVTSAQKNPTAFYLCASSGGRYTGELFFGEGSRLTVL.

For this clone: One end of the junction does not line up with germline, which may come from a read error. This chain joins TRBV30 and TRBJ1-3; no clear D gene. CDR3 size: 13 residues. Germline lookup yields CDR1 GTSNPN and CDR2 SVGIG (reference sequence). CDR3 in amino acids: CAWGVLSGNTIYF. The CDR3, as DNA: TGTGCCTGGGGTGTGCTGTCTGGAAACACCATATATTTT.

The V gene is TRBV4-3, the J gene TRBJ2-1; 7 positions agree with TRBD2. The CDR3 sequence is 18 residues long. The germline CDR1 and CDR2 sequences are LGHNA and YSLEER. V lost 0 bases, J lost 0 bases, and 8 bases stayed unmatched. The CDR3: CASSQDLNRGSSYNEQFF. CDR3 in DNA: TGCGCCAGCAGCCAAGATTTGAACCGCGGGAGCTCCTACAATGAGCAGTTCTTC.

The genes are TRBV29-1 and TRBJ1-1; no definite D call. The V end was cut by 6 bases, the J end by 5 bases, with 16 bases between. Germline V gives CDR1 SQVTM, CDR2 ANQGSEA. The CDR3 totals 13 residues. CDR3 residues: CSVMKTSGTEAFF. The CDR3, as DNA: TGCAGCGTCATGAAAACTTCGGGAACTGAAGCTTTCTTT. Looking up the rest from reference TRBV29-1 and TRBJ1-1 gives the full variable domain: SAVISQKPSRDICQRGTSLTIQCQVDSQVTMMFWYRQQPGQSLTLIATANQGSEATYESGFVIDKFPISRPNLTFSTLTVSNMSPEDSSIYLCSVMKTSGTEAFFGQGTRLTVV.

Of note for this clone: At one end, the junction sequence differs from germline, possibly due to a read error. This chain uses TRBV7-2 with TRBJ1-2; 7 nucleotides align to TRBD1. Per germline, CDR1 SGHTA and CDR2 FQGNSA. The CDR3 has 13 residues. DNA for the CDR3: TGTGCCAGCAGCTTAGCCAGGGACAGTGTACGGGCCTTC. Translated, it gives CASSLARDSVRAF.

V gene TRBV15 combines with J gene TRBJ1-2; the match to TRBD1 covers 8 bases. Trimming cost V 3 bases and J 8 bases; bases outside gene matches: 11. Germline V gives CDR1 LNHNV, CDR2 YYDKDF (reference sequence). This CDR3 is built from 15 residues. The CDR3 DNA follows: TGTGCCACCAGCAGGGACAAGACAGGGGTGAACGGCTACACCTTC. Its translation is CATSRDKTGVNGYTF.

The chain has TRBV9 and TRBJ2-1; no clear D. Trimming took off 4 bases at V and 5 bases at J, with 13 bases between the two ends. The CDR3 runs 14 residues. Germline V gene lookup returns CDR1 SGDLS and CDR2 YYNGEE. The CDR3 DNA sequence: TGTGCCAGCAGCTATTCAGCGAGCCACAATGAGCAGTTCTTC. This codes for CASSYSASHNEQFF.